This T cell receptor (beta chain) comes out of a study of Ad26.COV2.S vaccination and SARS-CoV-2 variants (dated by TCRdb to the early 2020s). Background for the entire study: TCRbeta repertoire sequencing was used to assess the specificity and breadth of SARS-CoV-2-reactive T cell receptors after Ad26.COV2.S vaccination. The TCR-sequenced set comprised approximately 32 samples: some 20 Ad26.COV2.S vaccine recipients, 5 placebo recipients and 8 SARS-CoV-2 convalescent individuals. General study outcomes and caveats: Substantial breadth of spike-specific CD8+ and CD4+ T cell responses was reported after vaccination. The authors noted that total T cell responses may have been underestimated by the TCR breadth and depth analyses. Vaccine and placebo recipients had comparable non-spike TCR breadth, which fits with the vaccine containing only spike. Compared with placebo recipients, Ad26.COV2.S recipients showed higher spike-specific TCR breadth (P = 0.0014).

TCRbeta CDR3 regions were sequenced with the immunoSEQ Assay. After extraction, genomic DNA underwent amplification by bias-controlled multiplex PCR, followed by high-throughput sequencing. From the authors' description of their analysis: To quantify the absolute abundance of every unique TCRbeta CDR3 region, sequences were collapsed and filtered. T cell fraction was estimated by normalizing TCRbeta template counts to usable DNA, which was measured by amplifying reference genes present in all nucleated cells. Repertoire TCRs were annotated as SARS-CoV-2-specific by exact matching of V gene, CDR3 amino acid sequence and J gene to a known reactive TCR set. The reference SARS-CoV-2 TCR set was derived from MIRA and filtered for enrichment in COVID-19-positive ImmuneCODE repertoires, a step that removed public or cross-reactive TCRs. Using the MIRA antigens, annotated TCRs were further analysed by specific ORF or by position within an ORF. Breadth was defined as annotated unique rearrangements over total unique productive rearrangements; depth was the summed frequency of those rearrangements. Two-sided Wilcoxon rank-sum tests were used to compare TCR breadth between groups. The clones in this table, taken by TCRdb from immuneACCESS, are in-frame only. Not every clone is retained; where verified, under half of the shortfall comes from an unresolved V gene, and the cause of the rest is unknown. That table supplies the V and J calls and clone size; D and trimming were determined from the DNA. The sample table lists tens of thousands of clones, 82% of them with a count of one. Approximately 16% of the sample rests with the top ten.

Concerning this clone itself: Its specific antigen is unknown. No base quality values were provided; no much bigger clone lies one nucleotide off.

V loses 5 bases, J loses 9 bases, and the germline ends lie 14 bases apart. From its cysteine to its phenylalanine, the CDR3 spans 14 amino acids. Only CDR3 DNA is held: 42 bases, read in frame from base 1. CDR1 and CDR2 were assigned from the germline V gene as MDHEN and SYDVKM. The time point label on this specimen signifies: individuals recovered from natural SARS-CoV-2 infection. Source: peripheral blood, taken after recovery from COVID-19. This TCR derives from a human donor who had recovered from COVID-19. The chain couples TRBV28 to TRBJ1-6; no D gene call is confident. CDR3 region: CASSPGLGGSPLHF. DNA sequence: TGTGCCAGCAGTCCAGGACTGGGAGGTTCACCCCTCCACTTT.